This T cell receptor (beta chain) was recovered during a study of shared T cell receptors in the human thymus (dated by TCRdb to the early 2020s). For the study in its entirety: The study investigated the way shared, self-reactive T-cell receptor alpha chains are produced in the human thymus.

The CDR3 holds 17 amino acids from the cysteine to the phenylalanine. Kept here is only the CDR3 DNA, which spans 51 bases and is read in frame from base 1. The junction carries 14 bases between V and J, which are trimmed by 5 bases and 0 bases respectively. Sequences SEHNR (CDR1) and FQNEAQ (CDR2) are obtained from the germline V gene (reference sequence). Library method: the immunoSEQ multiplex PCR assay. The table comes from immuneACCESS by way of TCRdb, which keeps in-frame sequences with V and J called. Part of the clones is missing from these tables; in studies checked, under half for an unresolved V gene and the rest for unknown reasons. Recorded for this sample are over 650,000 clones; 87% of them occurred a single time. Roughly 0.0087% of the sample is held by the ten biggest clonotypes. Comment on this clone: It lacks a known antigen. Base-call qualities are not available, and no considerably larger clone is one nucleotide away.

These data were also reused for a study on human thymus T cells. Per that second paper: Immunologically healthy infants undergoing open corrective cardiac surgery for congenital heart defects in Finland were used as donors. Thymus tissue was collected as surgical resects that were removed during corrective cardiac surgery. Usage of V and J gene segments appeared to be biased in both the thymic and the peripheral blood repertoires. According to the related research, thymic TCR repertoires were highly overlapping among unrelated individuals. The study characterized TCR alpha and beta repertoires from eight infant thymus samples and a few related peripheral blood samples. Donor ages ranged from roughly 7 to 250 days, and the cohort comprised six or seven male and two female infants. Thymocytes were released mechanically from tissue and stored at -70 °C as pellets of roughly 9.5-31 million cells. A QIAsymphony instrument was used to extract genomic DNA from frozen cell pellets. TCRB and TCRAD loci were amplified from a standardized quantity of quality-controlled genomic DNA using the immunoSEQ multiplex PCR assay. Amplicons spanned the V(D)J region at a length sufficient to cover the CDR3 and identify V and J genes. Through the commercial immunoSEQ service, the amplicons were sequenced on an Illumina platform. Primer bias and sequencing errors were corrected as previously described, and TCRAD and TCRB were defined on the basis of the IMGT database. Repertoires were analysed with immunoSEQ Analyzer 3.0 and VDJTools, covering basic statistics, V/J segment usage, diversity estimates, rarefaction and pairwise overlap. Diversity was estimated using the Chao1, ChaoE, Efron-Thisted, Shannon and inverse Simpson indices, and was also estimated on datasets down-sampled to the size of the smallest sample. For repertoire overlap, CDR3 nucleotide sequence, V gene and J gene had to match strictly, and clustering was done by Jaccard-based multidimensional scaling. On average, thymus samples yielded about 730,000 unique TCRB clonotypes, whereas blood samples yielded 70,000 to 100,000.

The V gene is TRBV7-9 and the J gene is TRBJ2-6, with TRBD1 tentatively as D gene (7 bases match). The clonotype comes from a boy in the first two years of life with a congenital heart defect. Donor details come from another sample of the same person, matched by shared clones. Sample: thymocytes. The CDR3 protein is CASSDRDFHSGANVLTF. The DNA reads TGTGCCAGCAGCGACAGGGACTTCCACTCTGGGGCCAACGTCCTGACTTTC.